The TCR beta chain under discussion was sequenced for a study of T cells in localized non-small cell lung cancer. Broader study findings: Overall survival was longer when the density of T cells in the blood was higher. Uninvolved adjacent lung had the highest recorded T cell clonality, with tumor below it.

This CDR3 contains 15 residues. Per germline, CDR1 LNHDA and CDR2 SQIVND (reference sequence). The ends were cut back, 5 bases at V and 0 bases at J, with 11 bases in the middle. Using immunoSEQ multiplex PCR, the repertoire was profiled, and TCRdb retains in-frame clones only, with some absent. Of about 53,000 clones listed, 75% to 90% are singletons. In the case of this clone: Its antigen is as yet unknown.

The chain combines TRBV19 with TRBJ2-1; TRBD2 might be the D (5 bases). The input for sequencing was peripheral blood mononuclear cells, taken before any cancer treatment. This clonotype was sampled from a man aged 40 to 69 with stage III lung adenocarcinoma. The CDR3 DNA reads as TGTGCCAGTAGTTCACCGGGGAGCTCCTACAATGAGCAGTTCTTC. Protein product: CASSSPGSSYNEQFF.